Presented here are 2 T cell receptor beta chains from one specimen sequenced in a study of shared T cell receptors in the human thymus. The protocol was immunoSEQ multiplex PCR, while the TCRdb copy is restricted to in-frame clones and leaves out a portion. The table includes about 500,000 clones, about four fifths detected once. The same sample was also used in a study of human thymus T cells.

Sequencing was performed on thymocytes. The source is a boy in the first two years of life with a congenital heart defect.

The V gene is TRBV4-3, the J gene TRBJ2-7; TRBD1 agrees at 9 bases. Losses at the gene ends were 0 bases for V and 1 base for J; bases not matched to a gene: 10. Germline assignment: CDR1 LGHNA and CDR2 YSLEER. CDR3 length: 18 amino acids. CDR3 nucleotide sequence: TGCGCCAGCAGCCAAGATGTAGGTGGGGACAGGGAATCCTACGAGCAGTACTTC. Protein product: CASSQDVGGDRESYEQYF.

The chain couples TRBV19 to TRBJ1-4; D is unclear. The germline CDR1 and CDR2 sequences are LNHDA and SQIVND (reference sequence). V was shortened by 5 bases and J by 7 bases, with 11 bases between the two germline ends. The CDR3 has 13 residues. In DNA, the CDR3 is TGTGCCAGTAGTCAGGAGGGAGGTGAAAAACTGTTTTTT. This sequence encodes CASSQEGGEKLFF.